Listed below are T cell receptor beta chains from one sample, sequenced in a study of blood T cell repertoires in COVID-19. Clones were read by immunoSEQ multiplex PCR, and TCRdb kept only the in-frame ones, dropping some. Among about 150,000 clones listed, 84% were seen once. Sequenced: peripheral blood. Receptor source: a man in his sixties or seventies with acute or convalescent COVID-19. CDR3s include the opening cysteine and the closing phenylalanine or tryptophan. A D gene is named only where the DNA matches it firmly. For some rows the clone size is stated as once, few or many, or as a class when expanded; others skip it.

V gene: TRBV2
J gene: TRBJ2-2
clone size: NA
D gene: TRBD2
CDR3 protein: CASSATLAESRANTGELFF
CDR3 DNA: TGTGCCAGCAGTGCCACCCTAGCGGAGTCACGGGCGAACACCGGGGAGCTGTTTTTT

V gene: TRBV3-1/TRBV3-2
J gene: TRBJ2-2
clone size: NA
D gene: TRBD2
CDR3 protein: CASSFETTSPGELFF
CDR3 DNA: TGTGCCAGCAGCTTCGAAACGACTAGCCCCGGGGAGCTGTTTTTT

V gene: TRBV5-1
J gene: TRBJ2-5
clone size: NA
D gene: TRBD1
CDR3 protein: CASSKGQGSETQYF
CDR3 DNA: TGCGCCAGCAGCAAAGGACAGGGGTCGGAGACCCAGTACTTC

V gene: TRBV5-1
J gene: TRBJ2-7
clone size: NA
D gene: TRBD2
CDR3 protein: CASSSGTSGSEQYF
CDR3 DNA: TGCGCCAGCAGCTCCGGGACTAGCGGGAGCGAGCAGTACTTC

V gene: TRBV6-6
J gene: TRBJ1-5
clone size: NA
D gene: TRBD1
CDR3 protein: CASSWTGINQPQHF
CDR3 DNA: TGTGCCAGCAGCTGGACAGGGATCAATCAGCCCCAGCATTTT

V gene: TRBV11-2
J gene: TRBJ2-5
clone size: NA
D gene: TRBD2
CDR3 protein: CASSLGTSGVGTQYF
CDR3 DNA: TGTGCCAGCAGCTTAGGAACTAGCGGGGTAGGGACCCAGTACTTC

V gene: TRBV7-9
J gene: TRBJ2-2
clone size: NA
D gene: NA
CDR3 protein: CASTSLSLRGTGELFF
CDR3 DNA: TGTGCCAGCACCTCGTTGAGTCTACGAGGAACCGGGGAGCTGTTTTTT

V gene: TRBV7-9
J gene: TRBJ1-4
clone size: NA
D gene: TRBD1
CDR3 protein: CASSLFMGQGNEKLFF
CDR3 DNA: TGTGCCAGCAGCTTATTTATGGGACAGGGTAATGAAAAACTGTTTTTT

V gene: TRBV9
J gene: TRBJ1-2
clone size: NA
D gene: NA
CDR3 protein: CASSGTATNYGYTF
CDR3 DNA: TGTGCCAGCAGCGGGACTGCTACTAACTATGGCTACACCTTC

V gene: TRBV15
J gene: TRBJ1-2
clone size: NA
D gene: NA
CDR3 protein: CATSRDITAPYGYTF
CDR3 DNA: TGTGCCACCAGCAGAGATATAACAGCACCCTATGGCTACACCTTC

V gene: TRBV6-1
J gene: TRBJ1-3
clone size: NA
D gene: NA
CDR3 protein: CASSDGAGFSGNTIYF
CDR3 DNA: TGTGCCAGCAGTGATGGGGCCGGGTTCTCTGGAAACACCATATATTTT

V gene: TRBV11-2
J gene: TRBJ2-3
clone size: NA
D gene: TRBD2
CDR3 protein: CASSLLAGGTDTQYF
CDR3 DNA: TGTGCCAGCAGCCTTCTAGCGGGGGGCACAGATACGCAGTATTTT

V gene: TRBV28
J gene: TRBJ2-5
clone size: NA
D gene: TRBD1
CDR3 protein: CASSTPGTEKETQYF
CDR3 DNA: TGTGCCAGCAGCACCCCCGGGACAGAGAAAGAGACCCAGTACTTC

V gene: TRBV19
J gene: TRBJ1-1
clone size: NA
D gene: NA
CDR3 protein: CASSTPTGRSTEAFF
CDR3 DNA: TGTGCCAGTTCTACTCCGACGGGGAGGAGCACTGAAGCTTTCTTT

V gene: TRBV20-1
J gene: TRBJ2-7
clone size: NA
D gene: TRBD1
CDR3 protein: CSASPLGTATYEQYF
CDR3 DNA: TGCAGTGCTAGTCCCCTCGGGACAGCAACCTACGAGCAGTACTTC

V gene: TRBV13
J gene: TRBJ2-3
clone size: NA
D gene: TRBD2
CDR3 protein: CASRILAGPHDTQYF
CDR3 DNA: TGTGCCAGCAGGATACTAGCGGGACCCCATGATACGCAGTATTTT

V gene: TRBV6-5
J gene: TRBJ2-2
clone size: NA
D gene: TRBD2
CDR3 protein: CASGGVLGTGELFF
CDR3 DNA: TGTGCCAGCGGGGGGGTGTTGGGCACCGGGGAGCTGTTTTTT

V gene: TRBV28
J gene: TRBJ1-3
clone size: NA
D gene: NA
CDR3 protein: CARHRRGVSGNTIYF
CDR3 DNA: TGTGCCAGACACCGGCGGGGCGTTTCTGGAAACACCATATATTTT

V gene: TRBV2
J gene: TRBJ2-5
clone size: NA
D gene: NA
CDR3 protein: CASRSGYQETQYF
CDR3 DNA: TGTGCCAGCAGAAGCGGGTACCAAGAGACCCAGTACTTC

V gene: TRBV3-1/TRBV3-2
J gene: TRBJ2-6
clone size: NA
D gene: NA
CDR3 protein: CASSPNLLSHSFTGANVLTF
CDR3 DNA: TGTGCCAGCAGCCCCAATCTATTGTCCCATAGTTTTACTGGGGCCAACGTCCTGACTTTC

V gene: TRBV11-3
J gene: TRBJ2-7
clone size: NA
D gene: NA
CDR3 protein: CASSQTGSYEQYF
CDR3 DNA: TGTGCCAGCAGCCAGACTGGCTCCTACGAGCAGTACTTC

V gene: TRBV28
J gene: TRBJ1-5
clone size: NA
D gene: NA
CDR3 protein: CASSLSRGPLYSNQPQHF
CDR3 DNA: TGTGCCAGCAGTTTAAGCAGGGGCCCCTTGTATAGCAATCAGCCCCAGCATTTT

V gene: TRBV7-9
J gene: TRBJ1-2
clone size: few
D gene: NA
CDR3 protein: CASSLSGGNYGYTF
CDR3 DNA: TGTGCCAGCAGCTTATCGGGGGGTAACTATGGCTACACCTTC

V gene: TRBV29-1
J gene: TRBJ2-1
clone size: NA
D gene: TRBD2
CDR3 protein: CSVSTSASYNEQFF
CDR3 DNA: TGCAGCGTCTCTACTAGCGCGAGCTACAATGAGCAGTTCTTC

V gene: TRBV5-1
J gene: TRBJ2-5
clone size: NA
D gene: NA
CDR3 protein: CASSVGLYGETQYF
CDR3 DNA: TGCGCCAGCAGCGTGGGACTTTATGGGGAGACCCAGTACTTC

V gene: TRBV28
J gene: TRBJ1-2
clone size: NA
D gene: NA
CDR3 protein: CASSFGGIDGYTF
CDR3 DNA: TGTGCCAGCAGTTTCGGGGGGATTGATGGCTACACCTTC

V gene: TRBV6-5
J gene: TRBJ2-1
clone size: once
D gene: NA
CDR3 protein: CASSRDNEQFF
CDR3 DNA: TGTGCCAGCAGCAGGGACAATGAGCAGTTCTTC

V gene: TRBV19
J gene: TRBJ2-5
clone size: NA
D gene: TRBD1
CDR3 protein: CASRPKPDRRGETQYF
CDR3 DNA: TGTGCCAGTAGACCTAAACCGGACAGGAGAGGGGAGACCCAGTACTTC

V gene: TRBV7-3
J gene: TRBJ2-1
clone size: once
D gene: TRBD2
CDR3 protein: CASGPSGLAGGEQFF
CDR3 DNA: TGTGCCAGCGGACCCTCGGGACTAGCGGGAGGAGAGCAGTTCTTC

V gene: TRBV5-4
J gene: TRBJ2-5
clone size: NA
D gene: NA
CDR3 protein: CASSEDLEGTQYF
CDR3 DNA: TGTGCCAGCAGCGAGGATCTGGAAGGGACCCAGTACTTC

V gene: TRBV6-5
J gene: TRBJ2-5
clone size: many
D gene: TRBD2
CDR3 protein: CASRVSSGRQETQYF
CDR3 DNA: TGTGCCAGCAGAGTATCCAGCGGGAGGCAAGAGACCCAGTACTTC

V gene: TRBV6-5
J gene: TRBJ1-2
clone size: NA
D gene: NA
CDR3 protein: CASSYSILSSGYGYTF
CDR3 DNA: TGTGCCAGCAGTTACTCTATCCTCAGCAGCGGCTATGGCTACACCTTC

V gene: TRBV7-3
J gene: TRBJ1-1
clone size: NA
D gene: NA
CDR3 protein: CASSLSRNTEAFF
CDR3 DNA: TGTGCCAGCAGCTTATCCAGGAACACTGAAGCTTTCTTT

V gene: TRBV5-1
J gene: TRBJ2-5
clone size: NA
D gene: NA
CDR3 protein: CASSFQNREQETQYF
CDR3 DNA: TGCGCCAGCAGCTTTCAGAACAGAGAACAAGAGACCCAGTACTTC

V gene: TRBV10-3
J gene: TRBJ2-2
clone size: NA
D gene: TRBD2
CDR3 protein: CAISPWGGLSSNTGELFF
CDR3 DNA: TGTGCCATCAGTCCCTGGGGAGGGCTTTCCTCGAACACCGGGGAGCTGTTTTTT

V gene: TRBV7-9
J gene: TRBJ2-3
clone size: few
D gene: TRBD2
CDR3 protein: CASSPPYGRPSIF
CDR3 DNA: TGTGCCAGCAGCCCCCCTTACGGGAGGCCCTCCATCTTT

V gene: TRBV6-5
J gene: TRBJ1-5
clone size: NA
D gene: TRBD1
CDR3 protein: CASRTGARQPQHF
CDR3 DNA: TGTGCCAGCAGAACAGGGGCTCGTCAGCCCCAGCATTTT

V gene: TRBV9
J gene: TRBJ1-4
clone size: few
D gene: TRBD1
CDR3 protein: CASSVDAGQGAGTNEKLFF
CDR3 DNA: TGTGCCAGCAGCGTAGACGCGGGACAGGGGGCAGGAACTAATGAAAAACTGTTTTTT

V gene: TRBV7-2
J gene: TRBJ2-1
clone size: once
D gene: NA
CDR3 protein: CASSPRQFYNEQFF
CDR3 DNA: TGTGCCAGCAGCCCCAGACAGTTTTACAATGAGCAGTTCTTC

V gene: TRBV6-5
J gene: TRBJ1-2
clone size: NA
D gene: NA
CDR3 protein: CASIDGLLGGYTF
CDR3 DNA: TGTGCCAGCATAGACGGCCTTCTCGGGGGCTACACCTTC

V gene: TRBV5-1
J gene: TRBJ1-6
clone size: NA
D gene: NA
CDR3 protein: CASSLAQGDSPLHF
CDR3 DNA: TGCGCCAGCAGCTTGGCACAGGGAGATTCACCCCTCCACTTT

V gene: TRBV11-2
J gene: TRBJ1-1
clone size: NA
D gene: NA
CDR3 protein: CASSLGGVANTEAFF
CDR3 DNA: TGTGCCAGCAGCTTAGGAGGTGTCGCGAACACTGAAGCTTTCTTT

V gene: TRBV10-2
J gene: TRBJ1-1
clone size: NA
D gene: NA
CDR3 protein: CASGAGHTEAFF
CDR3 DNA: TGCGCCAGCGGGGCAGGGCACACTGAAGCTTTCTTT

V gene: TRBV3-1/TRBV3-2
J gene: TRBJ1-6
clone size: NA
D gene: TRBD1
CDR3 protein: CASSIWDSGNSPLHF
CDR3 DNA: TGTGCCAGCAGTATCTGGGACAGTGGTAATTCACCCCTCCACTTT

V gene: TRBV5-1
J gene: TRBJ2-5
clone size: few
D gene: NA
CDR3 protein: CASREGMETQYF
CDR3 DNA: TGCGCCAGCAGGGAGGGAATGGAGACCCAGTACTTC

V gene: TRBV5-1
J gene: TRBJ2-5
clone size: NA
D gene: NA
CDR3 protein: CASSPLGWSKETQYF
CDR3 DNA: TGCGCCAGCAGCCCCCTCGGGTGGAGTAAGGAGACCCAGTACTTC

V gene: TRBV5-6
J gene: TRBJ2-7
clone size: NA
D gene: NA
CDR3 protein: CASSLNQVLYEQYF
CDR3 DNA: TGTGCCAGCAGCTTGAACCAGGTGCTCTACGAGCAGTACTTC

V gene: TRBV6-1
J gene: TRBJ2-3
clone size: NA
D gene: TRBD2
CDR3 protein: CASSSGTSGTDTQYF
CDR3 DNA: TGTGCCAGCAGTTCCGGGACTAGCGGCACAGATACGCAGTATTTT

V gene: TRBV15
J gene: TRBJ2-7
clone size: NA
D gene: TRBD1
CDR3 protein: CATNPATIGTVSFNEQYF
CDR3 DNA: TGTGCCACCAACCCGGCGACTATCGGGACAGTATCATTTAACGAGCAGTACTTC

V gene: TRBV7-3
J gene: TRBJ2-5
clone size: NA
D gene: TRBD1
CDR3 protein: CASSLQGANFPETQYF
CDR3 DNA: TGTGCCAGCAGCCTGCAGGGGGCTAACTTTCCGGAGACCCAGTACTTC

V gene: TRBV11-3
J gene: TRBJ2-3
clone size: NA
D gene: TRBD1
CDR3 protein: CASSPRQGDTDTQYF
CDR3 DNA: TGTGCCAGCAGCCCTCGACAGGGGGACACAGATACGCAGTATTTT

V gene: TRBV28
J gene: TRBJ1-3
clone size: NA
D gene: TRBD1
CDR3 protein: CASSFPDRRGNTIYF
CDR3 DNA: TGTGCCAGCAGTTTCCCGGACAGGCGTGGAAACACCATATATTTT

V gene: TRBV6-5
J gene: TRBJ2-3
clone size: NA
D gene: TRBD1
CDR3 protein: CASTVRQGRDTQYF
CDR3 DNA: TGTGCCAGCACCGTTCGACAGGGAAGAGATACGCAGTATTTT

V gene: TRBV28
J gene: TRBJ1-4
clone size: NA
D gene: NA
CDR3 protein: CASSRWMEVAKLFF
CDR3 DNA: TGTGCCAGCAGCCGTTGGATGGAGGTTGCGAAACTGTTTTTT

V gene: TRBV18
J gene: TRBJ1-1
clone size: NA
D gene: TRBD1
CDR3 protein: CASSPGQGRDTEAFF
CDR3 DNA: TGTGCCAGCTCGCCCGGACAGGGTCGGGACACTGAAGCTTTCTTT